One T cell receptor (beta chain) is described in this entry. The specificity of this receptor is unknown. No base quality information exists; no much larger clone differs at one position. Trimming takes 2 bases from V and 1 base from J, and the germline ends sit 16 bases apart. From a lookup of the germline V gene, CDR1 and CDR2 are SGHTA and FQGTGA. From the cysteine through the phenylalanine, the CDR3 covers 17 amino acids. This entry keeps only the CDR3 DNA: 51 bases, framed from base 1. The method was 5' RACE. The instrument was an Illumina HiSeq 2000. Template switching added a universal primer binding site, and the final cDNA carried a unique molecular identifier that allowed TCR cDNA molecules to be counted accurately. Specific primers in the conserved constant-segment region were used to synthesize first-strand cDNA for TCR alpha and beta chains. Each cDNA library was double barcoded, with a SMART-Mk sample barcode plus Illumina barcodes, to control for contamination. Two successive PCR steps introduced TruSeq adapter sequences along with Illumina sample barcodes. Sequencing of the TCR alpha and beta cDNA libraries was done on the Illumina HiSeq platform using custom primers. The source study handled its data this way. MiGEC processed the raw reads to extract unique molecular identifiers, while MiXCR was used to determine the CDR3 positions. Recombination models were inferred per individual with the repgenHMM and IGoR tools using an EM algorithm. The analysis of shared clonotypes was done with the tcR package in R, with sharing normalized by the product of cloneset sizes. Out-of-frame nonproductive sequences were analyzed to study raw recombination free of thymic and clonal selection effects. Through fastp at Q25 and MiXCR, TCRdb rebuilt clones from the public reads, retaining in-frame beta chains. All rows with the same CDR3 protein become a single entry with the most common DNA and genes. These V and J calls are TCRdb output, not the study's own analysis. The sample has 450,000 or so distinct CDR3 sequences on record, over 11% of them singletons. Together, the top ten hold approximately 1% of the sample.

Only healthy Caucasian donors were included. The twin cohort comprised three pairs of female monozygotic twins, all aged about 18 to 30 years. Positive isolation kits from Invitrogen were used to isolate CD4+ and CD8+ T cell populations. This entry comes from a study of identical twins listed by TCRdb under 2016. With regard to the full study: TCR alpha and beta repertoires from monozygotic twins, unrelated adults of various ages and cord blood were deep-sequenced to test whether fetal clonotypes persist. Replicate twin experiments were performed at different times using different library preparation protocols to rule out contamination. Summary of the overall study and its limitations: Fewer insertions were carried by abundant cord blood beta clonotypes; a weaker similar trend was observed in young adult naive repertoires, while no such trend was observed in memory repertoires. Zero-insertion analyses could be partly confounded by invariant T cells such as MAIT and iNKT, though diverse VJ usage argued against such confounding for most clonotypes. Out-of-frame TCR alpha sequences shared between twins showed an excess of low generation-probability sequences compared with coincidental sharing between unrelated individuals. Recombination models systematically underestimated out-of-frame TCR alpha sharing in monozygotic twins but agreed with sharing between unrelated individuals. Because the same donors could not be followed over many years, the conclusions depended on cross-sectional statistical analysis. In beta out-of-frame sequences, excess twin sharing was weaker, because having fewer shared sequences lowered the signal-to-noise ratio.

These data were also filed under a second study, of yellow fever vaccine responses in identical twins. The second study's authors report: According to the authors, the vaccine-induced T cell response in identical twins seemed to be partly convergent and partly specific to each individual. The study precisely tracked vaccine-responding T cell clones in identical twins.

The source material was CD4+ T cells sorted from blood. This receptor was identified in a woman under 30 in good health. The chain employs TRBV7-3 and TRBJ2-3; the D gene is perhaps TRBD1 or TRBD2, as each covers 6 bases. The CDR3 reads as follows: CASSLEGGRYGTDTQYF. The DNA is TGTGCCAGCAGCTTAGAAGGGGGGCGTTACGGCACAGATACGCAGTATTTT.